A single T cell receptor beta chain is shown here with its context. Per the original methods: Reference gene primer amplification gave estimated nucleated cell counts. Some clones are missing from TCRdb's copy, which holds only in-frame ones; the method was immunoSEQ multiplex PCR. Clone size and the V and J calls come from that table; the DNA yielded D and trimming. The sample records approximately 210,000 clones, approximately 78% being singletons. This sample was included in a study of blood T cell repertoires in COVID-19. At the level of the study: Samples came from the United States, Italy and Spain, spanning acute and convalescent COVID-19. T cells, B-cell-depleted T cells, or PBMCs provided the cDNA or gDNA that served as material.

The CDR3 sequence is 12 residues long. Germline loops: CDR1 KGHDR, CDR2 SFDVKD. The sequenced sample consisted of peripheral blood. This TCR was sampled from a woman in her thirties or forties with acute or convalescent COVID-19. This chain joins TRBV24-1 and TRBJ1-2; the D is unclear. The CDR3 DNA reads as TGTGGATTTTACGGTTCACTCTATGGCTACACCTTC. It specifies CGFYGSLYGYTF.